This T cell receptor (beta chain) derives from a study of Ad26.COV2.S vaccination and SARS-CoV-2 variants. The data were produced by immunoSEQ multiplex PCR, yet TCRdb's version contains in-frame clones alone and is incomplete. The sample carries some 330,000 clones, about nine tenths recorded once. The treatment: some 20 received Ad26.COV2.S at low or high dose, single or two shots; 5 received placebo; per-sample allocation not given. Samples analyzed were those drawn on day 63 after the first vaccine or placebo injection. This CDR3 spans 13 amino acids. Germline loops: CDR1 MGHDK, CDR2 SYGVNS. V was pared by 6 bases and J by 6 bases, with 14 bases between.

The input for sequencing was peripheral blood, taken in a trial of Ad26.COV2.S vaccine versus placebo. The gene calls are TRBV25-1 and TRBJ1-1; D perhaps matches TRBD1 (5 bases). The origin of this receptor is a person aged 18-65 years who received the Ad26.COV2.S COVID-19 vaccine or a placebo. This CDR3 is CASSRDLGAEAFF. The CDR3 DNA reads as TGTGCCAGCAGCCGGGACCTGGGGGCTGAAGCTTTCTTT.